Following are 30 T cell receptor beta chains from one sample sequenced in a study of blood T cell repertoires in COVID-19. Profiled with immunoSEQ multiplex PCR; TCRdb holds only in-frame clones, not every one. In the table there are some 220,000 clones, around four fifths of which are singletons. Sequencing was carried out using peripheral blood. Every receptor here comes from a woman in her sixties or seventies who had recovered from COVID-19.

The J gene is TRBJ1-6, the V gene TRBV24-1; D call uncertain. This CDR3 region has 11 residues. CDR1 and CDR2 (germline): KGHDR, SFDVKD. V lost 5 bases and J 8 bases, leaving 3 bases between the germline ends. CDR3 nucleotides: TGTGCCACCAGTGCTGATTCACCCCTCCACTTT. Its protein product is CATSADSPLHF.

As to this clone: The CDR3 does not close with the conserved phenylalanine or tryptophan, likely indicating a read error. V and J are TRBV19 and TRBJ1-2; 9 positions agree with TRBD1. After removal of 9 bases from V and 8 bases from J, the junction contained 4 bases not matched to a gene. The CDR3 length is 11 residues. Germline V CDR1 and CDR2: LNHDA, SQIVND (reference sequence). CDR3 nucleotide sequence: TGTGCCAGCACGACAGGGGGAGGCTACACCGTC. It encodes CASTTGGGYTV.

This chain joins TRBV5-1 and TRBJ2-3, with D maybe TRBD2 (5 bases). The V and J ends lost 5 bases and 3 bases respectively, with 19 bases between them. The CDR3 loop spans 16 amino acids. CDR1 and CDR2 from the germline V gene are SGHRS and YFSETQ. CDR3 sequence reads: CASRLPTRTATDTQYF. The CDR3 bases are TGCGCCAGCAGGCTCCCAACCCGGACTGCAACAGATACGCAGTATTTT.

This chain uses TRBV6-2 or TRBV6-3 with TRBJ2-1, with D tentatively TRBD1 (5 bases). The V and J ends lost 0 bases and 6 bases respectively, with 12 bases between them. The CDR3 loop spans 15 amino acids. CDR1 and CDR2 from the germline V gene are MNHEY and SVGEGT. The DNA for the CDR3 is TGTGCCAGCAGTTACTCGGAGACAGAGATCAATGAGCAGTTCTTC. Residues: CASSYSETEINEQFF.

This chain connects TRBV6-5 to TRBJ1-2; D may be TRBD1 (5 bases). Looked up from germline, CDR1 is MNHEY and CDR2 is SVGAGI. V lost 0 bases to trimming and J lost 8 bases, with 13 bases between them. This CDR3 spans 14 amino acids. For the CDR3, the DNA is TGTGCCAGCAGTTACTCGATCGGGACTAAAGGCTACACCTTC. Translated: CASSYSIGTKGYTF.

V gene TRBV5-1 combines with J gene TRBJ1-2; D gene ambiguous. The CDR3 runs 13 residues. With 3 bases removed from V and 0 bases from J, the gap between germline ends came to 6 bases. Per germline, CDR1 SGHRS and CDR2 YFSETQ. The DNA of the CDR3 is TGCGCCAGCAGCTCAAACACTAACTATGGCTACACCTTC. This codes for CASSSNTNYGYTF.

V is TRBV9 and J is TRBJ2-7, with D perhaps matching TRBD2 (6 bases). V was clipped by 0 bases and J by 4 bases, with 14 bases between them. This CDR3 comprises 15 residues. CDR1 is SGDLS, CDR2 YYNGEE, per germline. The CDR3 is CASSVAPAGTYEQYF. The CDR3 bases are TGTGCCAGCAGCGTAGCTCCCGCGGGAACTTACGAGCAGTACTTC.

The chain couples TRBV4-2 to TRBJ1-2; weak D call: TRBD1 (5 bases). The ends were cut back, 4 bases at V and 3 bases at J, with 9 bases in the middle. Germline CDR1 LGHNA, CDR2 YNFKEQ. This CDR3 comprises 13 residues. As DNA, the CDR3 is TGTGCCAGCAGCCCCCGCAGGGACTATGGCTACACCTTC. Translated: CASSPRRDYGYTF.

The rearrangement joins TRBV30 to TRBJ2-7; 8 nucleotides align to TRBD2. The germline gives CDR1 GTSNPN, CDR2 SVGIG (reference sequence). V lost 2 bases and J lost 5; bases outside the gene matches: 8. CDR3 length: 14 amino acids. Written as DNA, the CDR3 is TGTGCCTGGAGTAGCATTAGACTAGCGAACGAGCAGTACTTC. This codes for CAWSSIRLANEQYF.

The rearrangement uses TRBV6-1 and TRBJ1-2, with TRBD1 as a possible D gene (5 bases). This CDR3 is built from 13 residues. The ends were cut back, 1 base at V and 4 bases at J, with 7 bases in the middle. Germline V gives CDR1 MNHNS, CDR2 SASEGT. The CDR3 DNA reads TGTGCCAGCAGTGAAGGGCAGGGCTATGGCTACACCTTC. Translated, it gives CASSEGQGYGYTF.

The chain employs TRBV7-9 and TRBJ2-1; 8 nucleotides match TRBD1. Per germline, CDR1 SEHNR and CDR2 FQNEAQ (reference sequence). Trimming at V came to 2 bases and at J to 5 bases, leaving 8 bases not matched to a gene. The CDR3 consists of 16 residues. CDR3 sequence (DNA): TGTGCCAGCAGCTTATCAGGGGGCGCGTTAAACAATGAGCAGTTCTTC. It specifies CASSLSGGALNNEQFF.

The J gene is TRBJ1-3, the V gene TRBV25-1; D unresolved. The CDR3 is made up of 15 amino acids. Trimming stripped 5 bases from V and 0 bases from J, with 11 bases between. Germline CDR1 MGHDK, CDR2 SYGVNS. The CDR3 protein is CASSPSGLSGNTIYF. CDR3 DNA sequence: TGTGCCAGCAGTCCCTCAGGTCTCTCTGGAAACACCATATATTTT.

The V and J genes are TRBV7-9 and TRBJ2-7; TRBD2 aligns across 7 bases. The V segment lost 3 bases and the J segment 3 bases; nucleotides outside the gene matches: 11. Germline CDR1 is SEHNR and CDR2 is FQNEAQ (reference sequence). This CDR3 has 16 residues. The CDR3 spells CASSFPPGGGNYEQYF. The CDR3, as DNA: TGTGCCAGCAGCTTTCCGCCGGGCGGGGGTAACTACGAGCAGTACTTC.

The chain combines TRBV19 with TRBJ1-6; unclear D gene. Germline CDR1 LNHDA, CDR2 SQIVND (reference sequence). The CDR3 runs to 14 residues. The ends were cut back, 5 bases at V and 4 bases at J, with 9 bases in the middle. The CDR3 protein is CASSGRMYNSPLHF. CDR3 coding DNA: TGTGCCAGTAGTGGGCGTATGTATAATTCACCCCTCCACTTT. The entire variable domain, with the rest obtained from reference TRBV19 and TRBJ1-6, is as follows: DGGITQSPKYLFRKEGQNVTLSCEQNLNHDAMYWYRQDPGQGLRLIYYSQIVNDFQKGDIAEGYSVSREKKESFPLTVTSAQKNPTAFYLCASSGRMYNSPLHFGNGTRLTVT.

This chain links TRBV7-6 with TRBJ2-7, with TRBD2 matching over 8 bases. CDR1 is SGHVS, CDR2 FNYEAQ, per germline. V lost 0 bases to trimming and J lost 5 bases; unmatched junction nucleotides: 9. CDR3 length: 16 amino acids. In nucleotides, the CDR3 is TGTGCCAGCAGCTTAGCGCGGATAGCGGGGAGAAACGAGCAGTACTTC. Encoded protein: CASSLARIAGRNEQYF.

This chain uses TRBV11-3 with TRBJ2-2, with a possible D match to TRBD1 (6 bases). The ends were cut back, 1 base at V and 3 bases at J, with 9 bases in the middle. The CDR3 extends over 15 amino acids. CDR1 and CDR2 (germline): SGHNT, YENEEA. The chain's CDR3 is CASSLGRTDTGELFF. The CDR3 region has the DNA TGTGCCAGCAGCTTAGGCCGGACAGACACCGGGGAGCTGTTTTTT.

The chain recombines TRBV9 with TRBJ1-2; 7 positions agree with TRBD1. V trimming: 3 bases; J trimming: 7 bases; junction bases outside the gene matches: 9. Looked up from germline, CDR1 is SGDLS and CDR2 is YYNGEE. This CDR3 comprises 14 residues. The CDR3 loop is CASSGSHRGRGYTF. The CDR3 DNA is TGTGCCAGCAGCGGATCCCACAGGGGACGTGGCTACACCTTC.

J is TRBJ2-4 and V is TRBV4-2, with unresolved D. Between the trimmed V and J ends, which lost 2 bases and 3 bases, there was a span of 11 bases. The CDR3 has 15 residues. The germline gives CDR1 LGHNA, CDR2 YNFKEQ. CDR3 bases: TGTGCCAGCAGCCAAAGGCAGGTCGGCAAAAACATTCAGTACTTC. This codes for CASSQRQVGKNIQYF.

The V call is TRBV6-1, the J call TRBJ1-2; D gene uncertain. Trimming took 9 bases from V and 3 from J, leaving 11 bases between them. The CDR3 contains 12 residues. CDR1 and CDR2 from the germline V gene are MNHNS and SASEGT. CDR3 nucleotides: TGTGCCAGTCGGGAGGGAGACTATGGCTACACCTTC. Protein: CASREGDYGYTF.

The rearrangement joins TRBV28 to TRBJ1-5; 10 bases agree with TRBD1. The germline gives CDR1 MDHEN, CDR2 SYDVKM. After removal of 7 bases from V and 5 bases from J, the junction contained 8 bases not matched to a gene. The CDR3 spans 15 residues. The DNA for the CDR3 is TGTGCCAGCAACACCGGGACAGGGGCCCATCAGCCCCAGCATTTT. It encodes CASNTGTGAHQPQHF.

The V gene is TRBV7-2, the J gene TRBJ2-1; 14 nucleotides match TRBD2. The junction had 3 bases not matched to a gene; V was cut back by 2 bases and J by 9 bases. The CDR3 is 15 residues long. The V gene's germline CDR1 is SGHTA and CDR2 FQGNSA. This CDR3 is CASSLIGTSGGEQFF. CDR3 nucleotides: TGTGCCAGCAGCTTAATCGGGACTAGCGGGGGTGAGCAGTTCTTC.

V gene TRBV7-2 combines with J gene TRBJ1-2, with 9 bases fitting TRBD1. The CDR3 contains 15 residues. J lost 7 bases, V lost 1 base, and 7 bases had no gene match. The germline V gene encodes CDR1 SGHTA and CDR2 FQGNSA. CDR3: CASSLEGTGRSGYTF. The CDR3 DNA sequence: TGTGCCAGCAGCTTAGAGGGGACAGGGCGGTCTGGCTACACCTTC.

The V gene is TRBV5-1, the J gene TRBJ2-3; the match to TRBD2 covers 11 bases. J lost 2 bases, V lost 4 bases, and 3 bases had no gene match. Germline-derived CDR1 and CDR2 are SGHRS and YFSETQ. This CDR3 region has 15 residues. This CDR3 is CASSISGGATDTQYF. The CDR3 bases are TGCGCCAGCAGCATTAGCGGGGGGGCCACAGATACGCAGTATTTT.

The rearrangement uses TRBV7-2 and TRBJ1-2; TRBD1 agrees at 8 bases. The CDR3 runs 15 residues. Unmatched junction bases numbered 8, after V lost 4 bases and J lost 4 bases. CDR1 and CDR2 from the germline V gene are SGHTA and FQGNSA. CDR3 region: CASSSTRGLGYGYTF. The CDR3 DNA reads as TGTGCCAGCAGCTCCACCAGGGGGCTCGGCTATGGCTACACCTTC.

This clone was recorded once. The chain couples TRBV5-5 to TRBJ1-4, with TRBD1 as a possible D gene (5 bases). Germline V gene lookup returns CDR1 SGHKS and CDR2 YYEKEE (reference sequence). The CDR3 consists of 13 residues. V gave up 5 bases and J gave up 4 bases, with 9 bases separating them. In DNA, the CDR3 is TGTGCCAGCAGTCCAGACAGTAATGAAAAACTGTTTTTT. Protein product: CASSPDSNEKLFF.

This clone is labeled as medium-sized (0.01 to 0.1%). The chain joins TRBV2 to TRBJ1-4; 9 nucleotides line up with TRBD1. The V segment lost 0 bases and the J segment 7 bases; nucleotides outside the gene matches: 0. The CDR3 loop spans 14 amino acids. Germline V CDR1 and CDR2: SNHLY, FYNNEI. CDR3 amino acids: CASSEAGQGEKLFF. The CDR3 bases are TGTGCCAGCAGTGAAGCGGGACAGGGTGAAAAACTGTTTTTT.

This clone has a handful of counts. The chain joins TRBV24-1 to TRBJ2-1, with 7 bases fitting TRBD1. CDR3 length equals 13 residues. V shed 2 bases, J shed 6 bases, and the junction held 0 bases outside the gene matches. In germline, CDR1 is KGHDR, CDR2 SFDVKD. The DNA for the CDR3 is TGTGCCACCAGTGATTCAGGGGGCAATGAGCAGTTCTTC. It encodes CATSDSGGNEQFF.

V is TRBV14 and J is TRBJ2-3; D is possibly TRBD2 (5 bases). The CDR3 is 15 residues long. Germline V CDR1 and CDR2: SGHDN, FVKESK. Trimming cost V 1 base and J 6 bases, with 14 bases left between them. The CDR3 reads CASSQGYILGDTQYF. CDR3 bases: TGTGCCAGCAGCCAAGGGTATATACTAGGGGATACGCAGTATTTT.

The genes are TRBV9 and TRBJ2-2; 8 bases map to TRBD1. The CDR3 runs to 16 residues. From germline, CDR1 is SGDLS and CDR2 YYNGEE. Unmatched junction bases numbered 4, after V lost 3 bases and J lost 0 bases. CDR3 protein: CASSARTGSNTGELFF. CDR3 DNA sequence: TGTGCCAGCAGCGCCCGGACAGGGTCGAACACCGGGGAGCTGTTTTTT.

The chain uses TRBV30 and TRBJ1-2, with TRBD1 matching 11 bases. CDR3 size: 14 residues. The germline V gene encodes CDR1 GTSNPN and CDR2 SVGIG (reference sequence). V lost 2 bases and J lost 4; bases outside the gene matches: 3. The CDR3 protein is CAWSWTGGSYGYTF. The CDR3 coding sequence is TGTGCCTGGAGTTGGACAGGGGGCAGCTATGGCTACACCTTC.